This TCR beta chain is from a study of T cell changes during pregnancy in multiple sclerosis (dated by TCRdb to about 2019). For the wider study: Changes in the T cell repertoire over the course of pregnancy were examined in this study in women with multiple sclerosis.

From the cysteine through the phenylalanine, the CDR3 covers 13 amino acids. Kept here is only the CDR3 DNA, which spans 39 bases and is read in frame from base 1. Looking up the germline V gene yields CDR1 SGHDT and CDR2 YYEEEE. The germline ends are 12 bases apart after V is trimmed by 2 bases and J by 9 bases. Library prep was done by the immunoSEQ multiplex PCR assay. Held by TCRdb, this immuneACCESS table contains in-frame sequences only and omits some clones. Under half of the omission traces to an unresolved V gene where checked; the cause of the rest is unknown. Recorded for this sample are 55,000 to 70,000 clones; around 89% of them occurred a single time. Of the sample, approximately 2% is held by the ten largest clones. Worth noting for this clone: Its antigen remains undetermined. There are no base qualities to consult, and no much larger clone falls within one base.

This sequence was found in a female donor with multiple sclerosis, enrolled in a pregnancy study. The sequence joins TRBV5-6 to TRBJ2-1, with the D segment identity uncertain. The material was peripheral blood, obtained after pregnancy. CDR3 sequence: CASSFIVGSEQFF. The DNA sequence follows: TGTGCCAGCAGCTTTATCGTCGGTTCTGAGCAGTTCTTC.